The 16 T cell receptor beta chains below were found in one sample sequenced in a study of tumor-infiltrating lymphocytes in primary liver carcinoma. cDNA specific to TCR beta was made from around 530 ng of total RNA, with a constant-region primer employed for priming. Slightly modified ARM-PCR served as the procedure for the TCR beta libraries. These libraries came from three rounds of nested multiplex PCR. TRBV1-TRBV30 forward primers and a C-beta reverse primer were used in the first two PCR rounds, which each ran for about 9 cycles. TCRdb re-called the multiplex PCR reads with MiXCR, one entry per CDR3 protein. This table has hundreds of thousands of distinct CDR3 sequences, 65% appearing once. Germline DNA was also extracted, and blood RNA derived from unsorted whole blood. Specimen: peripheral blood. These receptors came from a man aged 40-49 years with primary liver carcinoma and hepatitis B virus infection.

In regard to this clonotype: A read error may be the cause here, since a much bigger clone is one base away. The chain joins TRBV6-5 to TRBJ2-3; D might be TRBD1 (6 bases). This CDR3 is 14 amino acids long. The germline CDR1 and CDR2 sequences are MNHEY and SVGAGI. CDR3 DNA: TGTGCCAGCAGTTACTCGACAGGAATAGATACGCAGTGTTTT. Encoded protein: CASSYSTGIDTQCF.

As concerns this clonotype: Lacking the conserved final phenylalanine or tryptophan, this CDR3 likely reflects a read error. V gene TRBV6-2 or TRBV6-3 combines with J gene TRBJ1-1; D is possibly TRBD1 (5 bases). Germline assignment: CDR1 MNHEY and CDR2 SVGEGT. V lost 8 bases and J 4 bases, leaving 8 bases between the germline ends. This CDR3 spans 11 amino acids. CDR3 sequence reads: CASGGFTEAFL. The CDR3 coding sequence is TGTGCCAGCGGGGGGTTCACTGAAGCTTTCTTA.

This clonotype was seen many times. The gene calls are TRBV6-5 and TRBJ1-2; 8 nucleotides line up with TRBD1. CDR1 and CDR2 (germline): MNHEY, SVGAGI. V trimming: 4 bases; J trimming: 8 bases; junction bases outside the gene matches: 6. This CDR3 contains 13 residues. The CDR3 is CASSSETGEGYTF. The CDR3 coding sequence is TGTGCCAGCAGTTCCGAGACAGGGGAGGGCTACACCTTC.

V is TRBV5-5 and J is TRBJ2-1; the match to TRBD1 covers 8 bases. The germline V gene encodes CDR1 SGHKS and CDR2 YYEKEE (reference sequence). The trim removed 4 bases at V and 5 bases at J, leaving 2 bases unmatched. This CDR3 is built from 13 residues. In DNA, the CDR3 is TGTGCCAGCAGCACGGACAGGGACAATGAGCAGTTCTTC. Its protein is CASSTDRDNEQFF.

This sequence joins TRBV29-1 and TRBJ2-7, with 7 bases matching TRBD2. The CDR3 consists of 13 residues. V gave up 4 bases and J gave up 9 bases; unmatched junction bases: 12. Germline V gene lookup returns CDR1 SQVTM and CDR2 ANQGSEA. The CDR3 protein is CSVVRGRADGQYF. As DNA, the CDR3 is TGCAGCGTTGTTAGAGGGAGGGCCGACGGGCAGTACTTC.

This clonotype has only one observation. V usage is TRBV12-5 and J usage is TRBJ2-1, with D possibly being TRBD1 (5 bases). The CDR3 length is 15 residues. Germline CDR1 reads LGHNT; CDR2 reads FRNRAP. Trimming took 1 base from V and 4 from J, leaving 11 bases between them. The CDR3 DNA follows: TGTGCTAGTGGTTTGGGACAGCAGGGTTACAATGAGCAGTTCTTC. Protein sequence: CASGLGQQGYNEQFF.

CDR3 in DNA: TGTGCCAGCAGCTATGACGTAAGTTGGCCCCAGTATTTT. Amino acids: CASSYDVSWPQYF. The rearrangement links TRBV7-9 to TRBJ1-5; D gene uncertain. The J call is doubtful: the DNA matches TRBJ2-3 better. The CDR3 contains 13 residues. Germline CDR1 and CDR2: SEHNR and FQNEAQ (reference sequence).

This clonotype showed up just once. A much larger clone differs by one base, so this may be a read error. This chain uses TRBV6-2 or TRBV6-3 with TRBJ1-5; TRBD1 matches at 10 bases. After removal of 0 bases from V and 5 bases from J, the junction contained 7 bases not matched to a gene. Germline loops: CDR1 MNHEY, CDR2 SVGEGT. The CDR3 runs to 17 residues. This CDR3 reads CASSYSKTGGADQPQHF. The CDR3 nucleotides are TGTGCCAGCAGTTACTCGAAGACAGGGGGCGCGGATCAGCCCCAGCATTTT.

For this clonotype: The junction departs from the called germline gene at one end, perhaps through a read error. The chain uses TRBV6-4 and TRBJ2-1, with 13 bases aligning to TRBD2. In germline, CDR1 is MRHNA, CDR2 SNTAGT. The CDR3 sequence is 15 residues long. The CDR3 DNA follows: TGTGCCGGCAGTGAGGAAGGACTAGCGGGAGCCGAGCAGTTCTTC. It translates to CAGSEEGLAGAEQFF.

The chain joins TRBV11-1 to TRBJ2-3; D might be TRBD2 (6 bases). V lost 4 bases, J lost 0 bases, and 17 bases lay in between. This CDR3 spans 17 amino acids. CDR1 and CDR2 from the germline V gene are SGHAT and FQDESV (reference sequence). In DNA, the CDR3 is TGTGCCAGCAGCTATCCTGCATCAGGGACTAGCACAGATACGCAGTATTTT. Amino acid sequence: CASSYPASGTSTDTQYF.

This clonotype was seen many times. This chain links TRBV5-6 with TRBJ2-1; D call uncertain. Between the trimmed V and J ends, which lost 1 base and 7 bases, there was a span of 6 bases. The CDR3 extends over 12 amino acids. Germline assignment: CDR1 SGHDT and CDR2 YYEEEE. The CDR3 spells CASSLSQNEQFF. The CDR3 coding sequence is TGTGCCAGCAGCTTGTCACAGAATGAGCAGTTCTTC.

This clonotype was detected only once. This may arise from a read error, as a much more abundant clone is one base away. This chain uses TRBV6-2 or TRBV6-3 with TRBJ1-1, with D tentatively TRBD1 (6 bases). The CDR3 is 13 amino acids. Germline V gene lookup returns CDR1 MNHEY and CDR2 SVGEGT. CDR3 protein: CTSTSDSNTEAFF. Here the CDR3 DNA reads TGTACCAGCACCTCGGACAGTAACACTGAAGCTTTCTTT.

As regards this clonotype: The germline gene is not matched at one end of the junction; a read error may be the cause. The chain has TRBV7-9 and TRBJ2-3, with D uncertain. The CDR3 is made up of 13 amino acids. CDR1 and CDR2 (germline): SEHNR, FQNEAQ (reference sequence). The CDR3 nucleotides are TGTGCCAGCAGCTTAACTCACACAGATACGCATTATTTT. It yields the protein CASSLTHTDTHYF.

Many counts were recorded for this clonotype. The rearrangement uses TRBV6-1 and TRBJ2-2, with a weak D call TRBD1 (5 bases). This CDR3 spans 12 amino acids. CDR1 and CDR2 (germline): MNHNS, SASEGT. Trimming pared 4 bases from V and 7 bases from J, leaving 7 bases between. The CDR3 DNA sequence: TGTGCCAGCAGTGGACAGATCGGGGAGCTGTTTTTT. It specifies CASSGQIGELFF.

The chain recombines TRBV5-1 with TRBJ1-4; TRBD1 is a possible D gene (5 bases). V gave up 2 bases and J gave up 6 bases, with 11 bases separating them. This CDR3 is 14 amino acids long. Germline V gene data show CDR1 as SGHRS and CDR2 as YFSETQ. Written as DNA, the CDR3 is TGCGCCAGCAGCTTCTCAAGGGGTGATGAAAAACTGTTTTTT. It is translated as CASSFSRGDEKLFF.

This clonotype was seen more than once but under ten times. The rearrangement uses TRBV6-5 and TRBJ1-2; the D gene is possibly TRBD1 (5 bases). This CDR3 comprises 13 residues. The germline V gene encodes CDR1 MNHEY and CDR2 SVGAGI. The V end lost 8 bases, the J end lost 4 bases, and 14 bases lay between the germline ends. The CDR3: CASGPQGIYGYTF. The CDR3 DNA reads as TGTGCCAGCGGACCTCAGGGAATCTATGGCTACACCTTC.